Each of the 10 T cell receptor beta chains below was sequenced from the same sample in a study of OX40 agonist ivuxolimab in advanced cancers. Data came from immunoSEQ multiplex PCR; TCRdb stores just in-frame clones and leaves some out. Of approximately 82,000 clones listed, 85% to 90% are singletons. This sample comprised CD4+ or CD8+ T cells sorted from blood, obtained in a trial of the OX40 agonist ivuxolimab. These receptor sequences come from an adult with an advanced solid tumor such as melanoma, head and neck, liver or kidney cancer.

The chain uses TRBV27 and TRBJ1-2; weak D call: TRBD1 (5 bases). CDR1 and CDR2 (germline): MNHEY, SMNVEV (reference sequence). The CDR3 length is 14 residues. Trimming took 3 bases from V and 0 from J, leaving 8 bases between them. This CDR3 reads CASSFKTANYGYTF. The CDR3 DNA reads TGTGCCAGCAGTTTTAAGACAGCTAACTATGGCTACACCTTC.

This chain links TRBV6-1 with TRBJ1-2, with D unclear. V lost 2 bases and J 8 bases, leaving 9 bases between the germline ends. Germline CDR1 reads MNHNS; CDR2 reads SASEGT. The CDR3 runs 12 residues. The CDR3 nucleotides are TGTGCCAGCAGTGAATATCCAAGGGGCTACACCTTC. It specifies CASSEYPRGYTF.

The rearrangement uses TRBV5-1 and TRBJ2-7; the match to TRBD1 covers 10 bases. The CDR3 spans 15 residues. J gave up 3 bases and V 2 bases, and 5 bases lay outside the gene matches. The germline V gene encodes CDR1 SGHRS and CDR2 YFSETQ. CDR3 residues: CASSLGTGDFYEQYF. Here the CDR3 DNA reads TGCGCCAGCAGCTTAGGGACAGGGGATTTCTACGAGCAGTACTTC. The full variable domain, with the rest looked up from reference TRBV5-1 and TRBJ2-7, is KAGVTQTPRYLIKTRGQQVTLSCSPISGHRSVSWYQQTPGQGLQFLFEYFSETQRNKGNFPGRFSGRQFSNSRSEMNVSTLELGDSALYLCASSLGTGDFYEQYFGPGTRLTVT.

The chain is built from TRBV6-1 and TRBJ2-2, with a possible D match to TRBD2 (6 bases). CDR3 length: 16 residues. CDR1 and CDR2 from the germline V gene are MNHNS and SASEGT. Trimming took off 4 bases at V and 2 bases at J, with 14 bases between the two ends. The CDR3 DNA is TGTGCCAGCAGTGTAGTCGGGGACTTCAACACCGGGGAGCTGTTTTTT. This gives the protein CASSVVGDFNTGELFF.

The chain links TRBV28 to TRBJ2-5; D might be TRBD1 (7 bases). The CDR3 sequence is 15 residues long. Germline values: CDR1 MDHEN, CDR2 SYDVKM. The V end was cut by 6 bases, the J end by 6 bases, with 20 bases between. Here the CDR3 reads CASRAGGGTVKTQYF. In DNA form, the CDR3 reads TGTGCCAGCAGGGCCGGTGGCGGGACAGTAAAGACCCAGTACTTC.

This chain links TRBV5-1 with TRBJ1-1; D call uncertain. The CDR3 contains 17 residues. The V end lost 3 bases, the J end lost 3 bases, and 21 bases lay between the germline ends. Looked up from germline, CDR1 is SGHRS and CDR2 is YFSETQ. The CDR3 here is CASSWKTGVSVDTEAFF. The CDR3, as DNA: TGCGCCAGCAGCTGGAAAACGGGAGTCTCCGTCGACACTGAAGCTTTCTTT.

The J gene is TRBJ2-5, the V gene TRBV5-6; the match to TRBD2 covers 11 bases. The CDR3 contains 15 residues. Per germline, CDR1 SGHDT and CDR2 YYEEEE. J lost 4 bases, V lost 4 bases, and 6 bases had no gene match. CDR3 in DNA: TGTGCCAGCAGCACAGTAGCGGGGGGGCTAGAGACCCAGTACTTC. As protein: CASSTVAGGLETQYF.

CDR3 DNA sequence: TGTGCCAGCACCGTCACGGGACTACGAGGAGATACGCAGTATTTT. Translated, it gives CASTVTGLRGDTQYF. The gene calls are TRBV5-6 and TRBJ2-3; 7 bases are a match to TRBD2. Per germline, CDR1 SGHDT and CDR2 YYEEEE. V was pared by 6 bases and J by 5 bases, with 12 bases of the junction left unmatched. This CDR3 contains 15 residues. The full variable domain, completed using reference TRBV5-6 and TRBJ2-3, is DAGVTQSPTHLIKTRGQQVTLRCSPKSGHDTVSWYQQALGQGPQFIFQYYEEEERQRGNFPDRFSGHQFPNYSSELNVNALLLGDSALYLCASTVTGLRGDTQYFGPGTRLTVL.

The rearrangement links TRBV11-3 to TRBJ2-2; D remains unclear. Germline assignment: CDR1 SGHNT and CDR2 YENEEA. With 1 base removed from V and 5 bases from J, the gap between germline ends came to 17 bases. The CDR3 spans 17 residues. This CDR3 reads CASSLVPAGLRTGELFF. CDR3 in DNA: TGTGCCAGCAGCTTAGTCCCGGCCGGGTTGAGGACCGGGGAGCTGTTTTTT.

This sequence joins TRBV7-2 and TRBJ1-6; 8 bases align to TRBD1. Germline V lookup: CDR1 SGHTA, CDR2 FQGNSA. The CDR3 runs to 19 residues. Germline trimming cut 2 bases from V and 1 base from J; bases unmatched to any gene: 10. For the CDR3, the DNA is TGTGCCAGCAGCTTAAAGTCTACAGGGGGTTGGTCCTATAATTCACCCCTCCACTTT. It codes for CASSLKSTGGWSYNSPLHF.